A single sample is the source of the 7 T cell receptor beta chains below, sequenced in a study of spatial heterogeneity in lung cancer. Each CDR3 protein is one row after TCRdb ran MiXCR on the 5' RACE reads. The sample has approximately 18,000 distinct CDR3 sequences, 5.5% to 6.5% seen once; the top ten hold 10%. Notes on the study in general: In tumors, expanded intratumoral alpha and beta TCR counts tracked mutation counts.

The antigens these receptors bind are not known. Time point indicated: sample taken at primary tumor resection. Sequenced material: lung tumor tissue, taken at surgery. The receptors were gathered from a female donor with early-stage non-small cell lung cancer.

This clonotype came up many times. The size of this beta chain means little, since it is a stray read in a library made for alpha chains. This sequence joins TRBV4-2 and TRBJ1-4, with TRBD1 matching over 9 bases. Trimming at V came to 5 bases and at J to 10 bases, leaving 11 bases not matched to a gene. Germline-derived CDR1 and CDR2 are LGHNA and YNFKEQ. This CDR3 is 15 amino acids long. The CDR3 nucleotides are TGTGCCAGCAGCGACCTCCGGGACAGGGAAGGAAAACTGTTTTTT. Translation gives CASSDLRDREGKLFF.

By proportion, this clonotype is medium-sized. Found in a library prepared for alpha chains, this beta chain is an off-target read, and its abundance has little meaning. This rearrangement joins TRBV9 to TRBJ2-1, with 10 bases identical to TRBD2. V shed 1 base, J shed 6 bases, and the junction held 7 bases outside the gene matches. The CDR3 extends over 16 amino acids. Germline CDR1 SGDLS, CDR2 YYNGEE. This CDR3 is CASSVSGSGRTNEQFF. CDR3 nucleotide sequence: TGTGCCAGCAGCGTATCGGGTAGCGGGAGGACCAATGAGCAGTTCTTC.

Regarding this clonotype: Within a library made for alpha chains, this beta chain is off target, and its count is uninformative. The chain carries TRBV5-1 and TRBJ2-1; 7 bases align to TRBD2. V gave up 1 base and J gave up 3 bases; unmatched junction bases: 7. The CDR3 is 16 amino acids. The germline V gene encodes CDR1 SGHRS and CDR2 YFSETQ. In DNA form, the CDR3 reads TGCGCCAGCAGCTTGACCGGACTAGATGTCTACAATGAGCAGTTCTTC. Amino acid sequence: CASSLTGLDVYNEQFF.

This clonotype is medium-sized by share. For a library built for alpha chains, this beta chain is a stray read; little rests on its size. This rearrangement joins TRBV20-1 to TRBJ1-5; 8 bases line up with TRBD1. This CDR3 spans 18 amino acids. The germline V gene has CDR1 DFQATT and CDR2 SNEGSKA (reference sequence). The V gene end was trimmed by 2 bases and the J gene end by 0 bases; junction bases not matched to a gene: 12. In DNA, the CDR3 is TGCAGTGCTAGACCCGACAGGGGCCGGACGACTAGCAATCAGCCCCAGCATTTT. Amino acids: CSARPDRGRTTSNQPQHF.

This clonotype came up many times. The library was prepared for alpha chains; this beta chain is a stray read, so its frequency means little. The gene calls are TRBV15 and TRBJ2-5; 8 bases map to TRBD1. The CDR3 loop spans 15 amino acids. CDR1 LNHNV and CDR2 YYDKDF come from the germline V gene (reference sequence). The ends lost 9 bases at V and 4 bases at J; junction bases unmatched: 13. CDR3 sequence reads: CATSLDRGKVETQYF. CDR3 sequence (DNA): TGTGCCACAAGTCTTGACAGGGGAAAAGTAGAGACCCAGTACTTC.

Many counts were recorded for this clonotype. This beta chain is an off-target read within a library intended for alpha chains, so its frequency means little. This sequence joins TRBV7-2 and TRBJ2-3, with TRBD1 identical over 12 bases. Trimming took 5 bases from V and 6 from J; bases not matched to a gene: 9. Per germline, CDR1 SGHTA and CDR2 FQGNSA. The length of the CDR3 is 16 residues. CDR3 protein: CASSPRGTGGRDTQYF. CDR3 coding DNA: TGTGCCAGCAGCCCTAGGGGGACAGGGGGCCGGGATACGCAGTATTTT. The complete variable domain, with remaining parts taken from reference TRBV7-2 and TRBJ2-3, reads GAGVSQSPSNKVTEKGKDVELRCDPISGHTALYWYRQSLGQGLEFLIYFQGNSAPDKSGLPSDRFSAERTGGSVSTLTIQRTQQEDSAVYLCASSPRGTGGRDTQYFGPGTRLTVL.

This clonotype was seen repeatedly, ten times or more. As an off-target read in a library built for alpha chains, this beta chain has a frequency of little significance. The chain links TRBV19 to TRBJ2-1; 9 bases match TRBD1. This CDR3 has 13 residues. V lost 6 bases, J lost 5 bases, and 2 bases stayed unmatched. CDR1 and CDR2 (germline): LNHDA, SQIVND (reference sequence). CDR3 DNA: TGTGCCAGTAGGGGACAGGGAGACAATGAGCAGTTCTTC. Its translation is CASRGQGDNEQFF.